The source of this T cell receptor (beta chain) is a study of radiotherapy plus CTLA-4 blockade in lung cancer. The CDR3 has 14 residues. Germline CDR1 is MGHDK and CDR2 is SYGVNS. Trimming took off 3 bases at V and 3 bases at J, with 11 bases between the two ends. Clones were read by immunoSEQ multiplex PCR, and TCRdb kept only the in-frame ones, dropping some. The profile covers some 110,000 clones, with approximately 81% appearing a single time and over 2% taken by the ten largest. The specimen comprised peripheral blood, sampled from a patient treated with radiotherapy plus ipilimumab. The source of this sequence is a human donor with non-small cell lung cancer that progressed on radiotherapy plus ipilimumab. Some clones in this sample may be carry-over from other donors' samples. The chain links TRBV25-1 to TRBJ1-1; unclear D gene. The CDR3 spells CASSDHGRDTEAFF. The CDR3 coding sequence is TGTGCCAGCAGTGATCACGGTAGGGACACTGAAGCTTTCTTT. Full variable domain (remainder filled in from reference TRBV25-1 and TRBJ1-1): EADIYQTPRYLVIGTGKKITLECSQTMGHDKMYWYQQDPGMELHLIHYSYGVNSTEKGDLSSESTVSRIRTEHFPLTLESARPSHTSQYLCASSDHGRDTEAFFGQGTRLTVV.